Described below is a single TCR beta chain sequence and its context. Its antigen is as yet unknown. This entry belongs to a study of vaccination effects on CD4 cells after COVID-19. Study-level results: Marked contraction was observed in infection-induced and vaccine-induced clones late after vaccination.

The assay was immunoSEQ multiplex PCR, and TCRdb's table has in-frame clones only and misses some. The data contain about 63,000 clones, about 71% of them singletons. Germline CDR1 is SEHNR and CDR2 is FQNEAQ (reference sequence). Deletions cut 2 bases from V and 7 bases from J, with 3 bases between. The CDR3 is made up of 11 amino acids. Sequencing followed a ViraFEST assay step that expanded antigen-specific CD4+ T cells with viral peptide pools. The authors isolated CD4+ T cells after around 11 days of culture. Recipients of the vaccine had no prior SARS-CoV-2 infection and negative nucleocapsid antibodies. At days 3 and 7, half of the medium was exchanged for IL-2 medium.

This sample comprised CD4+ T cells from PBMCs cultured with HCoV-OC43 spike peptides, obtained before COVID-19 vaccination. Indicated subset: HCoV-OC43 spike overlapping peptide pool stimulation. V gene TRBV7-9 combines with J gene TRBJ2-1; D gene unclear. This sequence originates from a human donor who received a COVID-19 vaccine. The CDR3 DNA sequence: TGTGCCAGCAGCTTATTTAATGAGCAGTTCTTC. This encodes CASSLFNEQFF.